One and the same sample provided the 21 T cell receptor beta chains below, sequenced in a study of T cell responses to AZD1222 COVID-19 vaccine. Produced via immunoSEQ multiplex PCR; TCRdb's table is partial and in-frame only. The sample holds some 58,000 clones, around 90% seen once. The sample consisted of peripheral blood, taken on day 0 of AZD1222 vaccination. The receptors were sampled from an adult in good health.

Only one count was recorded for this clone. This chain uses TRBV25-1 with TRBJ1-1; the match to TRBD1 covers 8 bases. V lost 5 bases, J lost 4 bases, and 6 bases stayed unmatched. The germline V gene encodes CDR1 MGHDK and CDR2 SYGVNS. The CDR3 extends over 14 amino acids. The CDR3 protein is CASSKAGQVTEAFF. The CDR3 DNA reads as TGTGCCAGCAGTAAAGCGGGACAGGTCACTGAAGCTTTCTTT.

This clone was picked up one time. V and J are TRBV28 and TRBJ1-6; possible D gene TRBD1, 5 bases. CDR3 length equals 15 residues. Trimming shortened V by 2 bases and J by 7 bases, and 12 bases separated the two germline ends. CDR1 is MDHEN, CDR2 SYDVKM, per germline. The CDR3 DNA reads TGTGCCAGCAGTTTAAAGGGGACGGGCAATTCACCCCTCCACTTT. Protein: CASSLKGTGNSPLHF.

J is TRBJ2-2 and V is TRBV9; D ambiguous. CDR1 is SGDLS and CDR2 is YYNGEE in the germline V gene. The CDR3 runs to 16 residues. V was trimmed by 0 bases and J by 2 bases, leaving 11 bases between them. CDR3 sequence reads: CASSVAHLTNTGELFF. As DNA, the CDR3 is TGTGCCAGCAGCGTAGCTCATCTAACTAACACCGGGGAGCTGTTTTTT. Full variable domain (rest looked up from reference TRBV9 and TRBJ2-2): DSGVTQTPKHLITATGQRVTLRCSPRSGDLSVYWYQQSLDQGLQFLIQYYNGEERAKGNILERFSAQQFPDLHSELNLSSLELGDSALYFCASSVAHLTNTGELFFGEGSRLTVL.

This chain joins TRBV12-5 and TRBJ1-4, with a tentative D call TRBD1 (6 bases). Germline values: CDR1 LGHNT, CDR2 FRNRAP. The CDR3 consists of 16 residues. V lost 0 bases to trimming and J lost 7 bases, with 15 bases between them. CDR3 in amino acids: CASGLVRRGGTEKLFF. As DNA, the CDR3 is TGTGCTAGTGGTTTGGTAAGGAGGGGGGGCACTGAAAAACTGTTTTTT.

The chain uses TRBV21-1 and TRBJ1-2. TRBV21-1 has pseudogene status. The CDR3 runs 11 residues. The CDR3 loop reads CASSPVGGYTF. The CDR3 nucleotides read TGTGCCAGCAGCCCGGTCGGTGGCTACACCTTC.

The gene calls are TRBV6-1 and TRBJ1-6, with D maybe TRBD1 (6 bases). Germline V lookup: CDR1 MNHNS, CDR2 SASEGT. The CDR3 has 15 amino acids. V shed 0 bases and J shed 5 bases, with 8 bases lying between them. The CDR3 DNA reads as TGTGCCAGCAGTGAAGCAGGACAGAATAATTCACCCCTCCACTTT. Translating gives CASSEAGQNNSPLHF.

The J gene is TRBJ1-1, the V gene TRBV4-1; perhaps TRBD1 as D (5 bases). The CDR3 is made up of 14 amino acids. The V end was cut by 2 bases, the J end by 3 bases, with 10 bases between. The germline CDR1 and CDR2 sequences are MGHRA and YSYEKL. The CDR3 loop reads CASSQYGGDTEAFF. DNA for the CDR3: TGCGCCAGCAGCCAATACGGGGGGGACACTGAAGCTTTCTTT.

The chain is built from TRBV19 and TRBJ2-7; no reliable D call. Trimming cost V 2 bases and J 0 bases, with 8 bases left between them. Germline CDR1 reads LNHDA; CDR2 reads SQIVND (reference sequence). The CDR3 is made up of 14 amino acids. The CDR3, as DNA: TGTGCCAGTAGTATACTAGGAAACTCCTACGAGCAGTACTTC. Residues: CASSILGNSYEQYF. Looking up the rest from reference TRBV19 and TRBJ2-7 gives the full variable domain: DGGITQSPKYLFRKEGQNVTLSCEQNLNHDAMYWYRQDPGQGLRLIYYSQIVNDFQKGDIAEGYSVSREKKESFPLTVTSAQKNPTAFYLCASSILGNSYEQYFGPGTRLTVT.

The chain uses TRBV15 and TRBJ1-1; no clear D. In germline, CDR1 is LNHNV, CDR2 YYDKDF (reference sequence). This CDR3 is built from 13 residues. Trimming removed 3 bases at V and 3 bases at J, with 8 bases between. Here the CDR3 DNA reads TGTGCCACCAGCAGGCAGTTAGACACTGAAGCTTTCTTT. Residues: CATSRQLDTEAFF.

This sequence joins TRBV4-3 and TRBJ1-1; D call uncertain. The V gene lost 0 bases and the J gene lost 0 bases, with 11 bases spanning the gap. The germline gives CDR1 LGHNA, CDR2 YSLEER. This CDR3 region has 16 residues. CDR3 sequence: CASSQDSAEMNTEAFF. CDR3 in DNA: TGCGCCAGCAGCCAAGATAGTGCAGAAATGAACACTGAAGCTTTCTTT.

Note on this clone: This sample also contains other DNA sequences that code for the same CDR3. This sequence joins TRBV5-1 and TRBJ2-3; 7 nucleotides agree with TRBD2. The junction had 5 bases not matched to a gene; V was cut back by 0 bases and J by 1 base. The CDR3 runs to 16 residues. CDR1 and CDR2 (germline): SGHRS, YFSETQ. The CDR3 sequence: CASSLGPGGRTDTQYF. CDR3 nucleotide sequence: TGCGCCAGCAGCTTGGGGCCGGGGGGACGCACAGATACGCAGTATTTT.

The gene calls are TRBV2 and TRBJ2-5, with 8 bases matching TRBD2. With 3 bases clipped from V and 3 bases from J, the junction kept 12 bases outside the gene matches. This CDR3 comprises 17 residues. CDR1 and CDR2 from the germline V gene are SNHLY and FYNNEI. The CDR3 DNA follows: TGTGCCAGCAGTGATTTAGTTATAGGCGGGAGGAAAGAGACCCAGTACTTC. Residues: CASSDLVIGGRKETQYF.

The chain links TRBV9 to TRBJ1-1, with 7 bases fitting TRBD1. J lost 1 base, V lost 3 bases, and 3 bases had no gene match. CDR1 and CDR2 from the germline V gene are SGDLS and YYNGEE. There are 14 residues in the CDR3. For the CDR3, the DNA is TGTGCCAGCAGCGCAGACAGGGCGAACACTGAAGCTTTCTTT. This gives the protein CASSADRANTEAFF.

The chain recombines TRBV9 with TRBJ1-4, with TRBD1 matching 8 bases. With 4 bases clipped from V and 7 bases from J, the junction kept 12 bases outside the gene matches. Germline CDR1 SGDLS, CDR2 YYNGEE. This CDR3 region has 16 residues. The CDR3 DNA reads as TGTGCCAGCAGCCCCCTATCGCGGACAGGGACTGAAAAACTGTTTTTT. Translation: CASSPLSRTGTEKLFF.

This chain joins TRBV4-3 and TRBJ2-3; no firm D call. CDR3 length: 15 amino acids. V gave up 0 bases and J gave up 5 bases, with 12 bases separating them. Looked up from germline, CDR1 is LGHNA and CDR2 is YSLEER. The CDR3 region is CASSQDPSGLDTQYF. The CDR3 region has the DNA TGCGCCAGCAGCCAAGATCCTTCTGGCCTAGATACGCAGTATTTT.

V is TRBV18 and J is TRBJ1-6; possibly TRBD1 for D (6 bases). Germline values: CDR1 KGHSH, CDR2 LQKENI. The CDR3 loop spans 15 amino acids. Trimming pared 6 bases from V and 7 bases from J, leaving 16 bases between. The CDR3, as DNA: TGTGCCAGCTCCCAGCAGGGGACGGCCAATTCACCCCTCCACTTT. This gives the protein CASSQQGTANSPLHF. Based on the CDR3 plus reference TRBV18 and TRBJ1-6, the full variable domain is NAGVMQNPRHLVRRRGQEARLRCSPMKGHSHVYWYRQLPEEGLKFMVYLQKENIIDESGMPKERFSAEFPKEGPSILRIQQVVRGDSAAYFCASSQQGTANSPLHFGNGTRLTVT.

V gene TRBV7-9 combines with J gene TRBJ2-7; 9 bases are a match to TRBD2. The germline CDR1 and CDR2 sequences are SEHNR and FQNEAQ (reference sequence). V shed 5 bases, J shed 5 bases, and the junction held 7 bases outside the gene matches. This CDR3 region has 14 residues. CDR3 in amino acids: CASSPGTSTDEQYF. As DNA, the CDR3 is TGTGCCAGCAGCCCCGGGACTAGCACCGACGAGCAGTACTTC.

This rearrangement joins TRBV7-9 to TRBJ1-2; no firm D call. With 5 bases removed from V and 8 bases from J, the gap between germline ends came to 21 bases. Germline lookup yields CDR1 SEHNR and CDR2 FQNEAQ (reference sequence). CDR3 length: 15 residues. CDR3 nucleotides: TGTGCCAGCAGCCCAGGCCGGTCGGGAGGAGGCGGCTACACCTTC. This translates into CASSPGRSGGGGYTF.

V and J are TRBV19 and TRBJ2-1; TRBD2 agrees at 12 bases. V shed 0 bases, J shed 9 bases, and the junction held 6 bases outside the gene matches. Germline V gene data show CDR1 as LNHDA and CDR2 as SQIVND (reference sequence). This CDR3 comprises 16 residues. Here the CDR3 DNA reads TGTGCCAGTAGTATAGAAGCCGGACTAGCGGGGTCTGAGCAGTTCTTC. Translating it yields CASSIEAGLAGSEQFF.

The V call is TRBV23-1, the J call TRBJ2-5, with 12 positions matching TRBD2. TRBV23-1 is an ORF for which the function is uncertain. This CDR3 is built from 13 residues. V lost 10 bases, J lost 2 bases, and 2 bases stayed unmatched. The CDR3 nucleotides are TGCGCCATGGGGACTAGCGGGCAAGAGACCCAGTACTTC. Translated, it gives CAMGTSGQETQYF.

DNA of the CDR3: TGTGCCAGCAGCTTAGGGACTAGCGGGATGTACCAAGAGACCCAGTACTTC. This gives the protein CASSLGTSGMYQETQYF. The V call is TRBV7-8, the J call TRBJ2-5, with 12 bases that match TRBD2. J gave up 0 bases and V 1 base, and 3 bases lay outside the gene matches. Germline values: CDR1 SGHVS, CDR2 FQNEAQ. The CDR3 extends over 17 amino acids.